Listed below are T cell receptor beta chains from one sample, sequenced in a study of CD8 T cells in ankylosing spondylitis. TCRdb re-analysed the 5' RACE reads in MiXCR, keeping a single row per CDR3 protein. This table holds 350,000 or so distinct CDR3 sequences, roughly 8% found once. Sequenced: blood, either unsorted or a sorted T cell fraction (not recorded which). The receptors were gathered from a male donor with ankylosing spondylitis. The CDR3 runs from the conserved cysteine through the conserved F or W. The order of the fields is D gene, clone size, J gene, V gene, CDR3 DNA, CDR3 protein. The D gene is left open where the match is weak. Not all rows give a size; the values are once, few, many and, for expanded clones, a class.

d_gene: .; abundance: .; j_gene: TRBJ2-3; v_gene: TRBV5-1; CDR3nt: TGCGCCAGCAGCTCACAGGGTCAGGATATAGATACGCAGTATTTT; CDR3aa: CASSSQGQDIDTQYF
d_gene: .; abundance: .; j_gene: TRBJ2-1; v_gene: TRBV5-1; CDR3nt: TGCGCCAGCAATATGAACGCCTACAATGAGCAGTTCTTC; CDR3aa: CASNMNAYNEQFF
d_gene: TRBD1; abundance: .; j_gene: TRBJ1-5; v_gene: TRBV18; CDR3nt: TGTGCCAGCTCATCAGGGGGCGATCAGCCCCAGCATTTT; CDR3aa: CASSSGGDQPQHF
d_gene: .; abundance: many; j_gene: TRBJ2-1; v_gene: TRBV7-3; CDR3nt: TGTGCCAGCAGCTCACAGACAGCGACGGACTACAATGAGCAGTTCTTC; CDR3aa: CASSSQTATDYNEQFF
d_gene: .; abundance: few; j_gene: TRBJ2-3; v_gene: TRBV6-1; CDR3nt: TGTGCCAGCAGTGAACAGGGCTACACAGATACGCAGTATTTT; CDR3aa: CASSEQGYTDTQYF
d_gene: .; abundance: few; j_gene: TRBJ2-1; v_gene: TRBV7-9; CDR3nt: TGTGCCAGCAGCGGCGACTCCATCGCCAACAATGAGCAGTTCTTC; CDR3aa: CASSGDSIANNEQFF
d_gene: .; abundance: many; j_gene: TRBJ2-5; v_gene: TRBV3-1; CDR3nt: TGTGCCAGCAGCCCCGCCCAAGAGACCCAGTACTTC; CDR3aa: CASSPAQETQYF
d_gene: .; abundance: many; j_gene: TRBJ2-3; v_gene: TRBV12-3/TRBV12-4; CDR3nt: TGTGCCAGCAGTTTATTGCCCGGGGGATACACAGATACGCAGTATTTT; CDR3aa: CASSLLPGGYTDTQYF
d_gene: TRBD1; abundance: .; j_gene: TRBJ1-4; v_gene: TRBV28; CDR3nt: TGTGCCAGCAGACGTCCCGACAGGGGGCGTGAAAAACTGTTTTTT; CDR3aa: CASRRPDRGREKLFF
d_gene: TRBD1; abundance: .; j_gene: TRBJ2-5; v_gene: TRBV28; CDR3nt: TGTGCCAGCAGTCCAGGACAGGGGGATAGAGAGACCCAGTACTTC; CDR3aa: CASSPGQGDRETQYF
d_gene: .; abundance: many; j_gene: TRBJ2-7; v_gene: TRBV7-9; CDR3nt: TGTGCCAGCAGTCAACCCCAGGGCGGGATTGTCCTCGAGCAGTACTTC; CDR3aa: CASSQPQGGIVLEQYF
d_gene: .; abundance: .; j_gene: TRBJ2-7; v_gene: TRBV20-1; CDR3nt: TGCAGTGCCTTTACCCATACAGGGAGCGAGCAGTACTTC; CDR3aa: CSAFTHTGSEQYF
d_gene: .; abundance: few; j_gene: TRBJ2-7; v_gene: TRBV5-1; CDR3nt: TGCGCCAGCAGCGACACCCCGGACGGTGCCTACGAGCAGTACTTC; CDR3aa: CASSDTPDGAYEQYF
d_gene: .; abundance: few; j_gene: TRBJ2-5; v_gene: TRBV6-1; CDR3nt: TGTGCCAGCACTGACAGTTTAGGGCTCCAAGAGACCCAGTACTTC; CDR3aa: CASTDSLGLQETQYF
d_gene: .; abundance: .; j_gene: TRBJ1-2; v_gene: TRBV7-9; CDR3nt: TGTGCCAGCAGCCAACAATTGGGGGGCAACTATGGCTACACCTTC; CDR3aa: CASSQQLGGNYGYTF
d_gene: .; abundance: .; j_gene: TRBJ2-3; v_gene: TRBV21-1; CDR3nt: TGTGCCAGCAGCAAAGTTATAGCGCAGAGCACAGATACGCAGTATTTT; CDR3aa: CASSKVIAQSTDTQYF
d_gene: TRBD1; abundance: few; j_gene: TRBJ2-3; v_gene: TRBV27; CDR3nt: TGTGCCAGCAGTAGCGGGGACAGGGTGACAGATACGCAGTATTTT; CDR3aa: CASSSGDRVTDTQYF
d_gene: .; abundance: few; j_gene: TRBJ2-3; v_gene: TRBV5-1; CDR3nt: TGCGCCAGCAGCTTAAGGATTAGCCAAAGCACAGATACGCAGTATTTT; CDR3aa: CASSLRISQSTDTQYF
d_gene: .; abundance: few; j_gene: TRBJ2-1; v_gene: TRBV7-3; CDR3nt: TGTGCCAGCAGTTACGGCTACAATGAGCAGTTCTTC; CDR3aa: CASSYGYNEQFF
d_gene: .; abundance: few; j_gene: TRBJ2-5; v_gene: TRBV9; CDR3nt: TGTGCCAGCAGCGCCTCCAGCGTAAACCAAGAGACCCAGTACTTC; CDR3aa: CASSASSVNQETQYF
d_gene: TRBD1; abundance: few; j_gene: TRBJ2-2; v_gene: TRBV5-6; CDR3nt: TGTGCCAGCAGCTACTGGTTCAGGGGGCGGACCGGGGAGCTGTTTTTT; CDR3aa: CASSYWFRGRTGELFF
d_gene: TRBD1; abundance: .; j_gene: TRBJ2-7; v_gene: TRBV29-1; CDR3nt: TGCAGCGCCGGACAGGGTTCCTACGAGCAGTACTTC; CDR3aa: CSAGQGSYEQYF
d_gene: TRBD2; abundance: .; j_gene: TRBJ2-1; v_gene: TRBV6-5; CDR3nt: TGTGCCAGCAGTTACATCTATCCCGCGACTAGCGGGAGCCATGAGCAGTTCTTC; CDR3aa: CASSYIYPATSGSHEQFF
d_gene: .; abundance: few; j_gene: TRBJ2-1; v_gene: TRBV12-3/TRBV12-4; CDR3nt: TGTGCCAGCGTCCCTTCTAAGGCAGGCCGTACCTACAATGAGCAGTTCTTC; CDR3aa: CASVPSKAGRTYNEQFF
d_gene: TRBD2; abundance: .; j_gene: TRBJ2-1; v_gene: TRBV4-3; CDR3nt: TGCGCCAGCAGCCAAAATGGGCTAGCGGGGGACAATGAGCAGTTCTTC; CDR3aa: CASSQNGLAGDNEQFF
d_gene: .; abundance: many; j_gene: TRBJ2-3; v_gene: TRBV5-1; CDR3nt: TGCGCCAGCAGCTTGGACAGGACTGAGTACACAGATACGCAGTATTTT; CDR3aa: CASSLDRTEYTDTQYF
d_gene: .; abundance: .; j_gene: TRBJ2-7; v_gene: TRBV3-1; CDR3nt: TGTGCCAGCAGCCGGGCAGAATCCTACGAGCAGTACTTC; CDR3aa: CASSRAESYEQYF
d_gene: TRBD1; abundance: many; j_gene: TRBJ2-7; v_gene: TRBV29-1; CDR3nt: TGCAGCGTCAGGGACAGGGGATACGAGCAGTACTTC; CDR3aa: CSVRDRGYEQYF
d_gene: .; abundance: .; j_gene: TRBJ2-7; v_gene: TRBV7-2; CDR3nt: TGTGCCAGCAGCTTAACTAGAGCCTATGGGGGCGAGCAGTACTTC; CDR3aa: CASSLTRAYGGEQYF
d_gene: .; abundance: many; j_gene: TRBJ1-2; v_gene: TRBV14; CDR3nt: TGTGCCAGCAGCCTGGGGGAGAACTATGGCTACACCTTC; CDR3aa: CASSLGENYGYTF
d_gene: TRBD2; abundance: .; j_gene: TRBJ2-3; v_gene: TRBV29-1; CDR3nt: TGCAGCGTTGTCCTAGCGGGAGGGGCGGATACGCAGTATTTT; CDR3aa: CSVVLAGGADTQYF
d_gene: TRBD2; abundance: few; j_gene: TRBJ2-1; v_gene: TRBV29-1; CDR3nt: TGCAGCGTTGACGTCAGCGGGAGTTACAATGAGCAGTTCTTC; CDR3aa: CSVDVSGSYNEQFF
d_gene: TRBD2; abundance: many; j_gene: TRBJ2-2; v_gene: TRBV20-1; CDR3nt: TGCAGTGCTAGAGATCGGGCGGGAGGAGGTACCGGGGAGCTGTTTTTT; CDR3aa: CSARDRAGGGTGELFF
d_gene: .; abundance: .; j_gene: TRBJ1-2; v_gene: TRBV7-8; CDR3nt: TGTGCCAGCAGCTTAGTTAGTTACCCCAGGAGAGCGGAGCATGGCTACACCTTC; CDR3aa: CASSLVSYPRRAEHGYTF
d_gene: .; abundance: .; j_gene: TRBJ2-1; v_gene: TRBV4-2; CDR3nt: TGTGCCAGCAGCCTACCTGGGACCAGCATGAATGAGCAGTTCTTC; CDR3aa: CASSLPGTSMNEQFF
d_gene: .; abundance: few; j_gene: TRBJ2-2; v_gene: TRBV9; CDR3nt: TGTGCCAGCAGCGTGCAGTGGACCGGGGAGCTGTTTTTT; CDR3aa: CASSVQWTGELFF
d_gene: .; abundance: .; j_gene: TRBJ1-1; v_gene: TRBV20-1; CDR3nt: TGCAGTACGAATCGGGACGGCTTCAACACTGAAGCTTTCTTT; CDR3aa: CSTNRDGFNTEAFF
d_gene: TRBD1; abundance: many; j_gene: TRBJ1-5; v_gene: TRBV7-2; CDR3nt: TGTGCCAGCAGTGATGACAGGGATAGCAATCAGCCCCAGCATTTT; CDR3aa: CASSDDRDSNQPQHF
d_gene: TRBD2; abundance: few; j_gene: TRBJ2-5; v_gene: TRBV28; CDR3nt: TGTGCCAGCAGTTCCTACTTAGCGGGAGGTCTCCCGAAGACCCAGTACTTC; CDR3aa: CASSSYLAGGLPKTQYF
d_gene: TRBD1; abundance: .; j_gene: TRBJ1-1; v_gene: TRBV12-3/TRBV12-4; CDR3nt: TGTGCCAGCAGTCCGGCGACAGGGAATGAAGCTTTCTTT; CDR3aa: CASSPATGNEAFF
d_gene: .; abundance: once; j_gene: TRBJ1-2; v_gene: TRBV10-3; CDR3nt: TGTGCCATCAGTGAAAGGGGGACGGGGGTTGTCTATGGCTACACCTTC; CDR3aa: CAISERGTGVVYGYTF
d_gene: .; abundance: few; j_gene: TRBJ1-1; v_gene: TRBV6-1; CDR3nt: TGTGCCAGCAGACCCCCCAGGGTGAACACTGAAGCTTTCTTT; CDR3aa: CASRPPRVNTEAFF
d_gene: TRBD2; abundance: many; j_gene: TRBJ2-5; v_gene: TRBV28; CDR3nt: TGTGCCAGCAGTGCCCGACTAGCGGGGGTCGAGACCCAGTACTTC; CDR3aa: CASSARLAGVETQYF
d_gene: .; abundance: many; j_gene: TRBJ2-1; v_gene: TRBV5-1; CDR3nt: TGCGCCAGCAGCGTCGCGGAGTATGTAAATGAGCAGTTCTTC; CDR3aa: CASSVAEYVNEQFF
d_gene: .; abundance: .; j_gene: TRBJ1-3; v_gene: TRBV5-1; CDR3nt: TGCGCCAGCAGCTTGGCCGGTGAAGGGAACACCATATATTTT; CDR3aa: CASSLAGEGNTIYF
d_gene: .; abundance: many; j_gene: TRBJ2-2; v_gene: TRBV20-1; CDR3nt: TGCAGTGCTAGATCTCGGCAGGGAGAAGCCGGGGAGCTGTTTTTT; CDR3aa: CSARSRQGEAGELFF
d_gene: .; abundance: few; j_gene: TRBJ2-3; v_gene: TRBV4-3; CDR3nt: TGCGCCAGCAGCCAACTAGAGATGGGGACAGATACGCAGTATTTT; CDR3aa: CASSQLEMGTDTQYF
d_gene: .; abundance: .; j_gene: TRBJ2-3; v_gene: TRBV4-1; CDR3nt: TGCGCCAGCAGCCAAGATTTTTCGGCTAAGCGAGATACGCAGTATTTT; CDR3aa: CASSQDFSAKRDTQYF
d_gene: .; abundance: .; j_gene: TRBJ2-3; v_gene: TRBV6-5; CDR3nt: TGTGCCAGCAGCTACGGACCAGTTGGCGGTACCACAGATACGCAGTATTTT; CDR3aa: CASSYGPVGGTTDTQYF
d_gene: TRBD1; abundance: few; j_gene: TRBJ2-4; v_gene: TRBV29-1; CDR3nt: TGCAGCGTAAGACAGGGAGAAAACATTCAGTACTTC; CDR3aa: CSVRQGENIQYF
d_gene: .; abundance: many; j_gene: TRBJ1-1; v_gene: TRBV4-3; CDR3nt: TGCGCCAGCAGCCAAGAGCCCAGGACTGAAGCTTTCTTT; CDR3aa: CASSQEPRTEAFF
d_gene: .; abundance: .; j_gene: TRBJ2-6; v_gene: TRBV7-6; CDR3nt: TGTGCCAGCAACTCAGGTATTGGGGCCAACGTCCTGACTTTC; CDR3aa: CASNSGIGANVLTF
d_gene: .; abundance: .; j_gene: TRBJ2-3; v_gene: TRBV4-2; CDR3nt: TGTGCCAGCAGCCAAGTGATGAGCCTCACAGATACGCAGTATTTT; CDR3aa: CASSQVMSLTDTQYF
d_gene: TRBD1; abundance: .; j_gene: TRBJ1-6; v_gene: TRBV12-3/TRBV12-4; CDR3nt: TGTGCCAGCAGTCTTCGACAGGGGGGTAATTCACCCCTCCACTTT; CDR3aa: CASSLRQGGNSPLHF
d_gene: TRBD1; abundance: .; j_gene: TRBJ1-6; v_gene: TRBV5-1; CDR3nt: TGCGCCAGCAGCCTTGGTGGGGGACAGGGTTCACCCCTCCACTTT; CDR3aa: CASSLGGGQGSPLHF
d_gene: .; abundance: many; j_gene: TRBJ1-6; v_gene: TRBV13; CDR3nt: TGTGCCAGCAGTCCCACGGGGGCTAGTAATTCACCCCTCCACTTT; CDR3aa: CASSPTGASNSPLHF
d_gene: .; abundance: few; j_gene: TRBJ2-2; v_gene: TRBV5-1; CDR3nt: TGCGCCAGCAGCTTGGTTAGGGAGGCCGGGGAGCTGTTTTTT; CDR3aa: CASSLVREAGELFF
d_gene: TRBD1; abundance: many; j_gene: TRBJ2-1; v_gene: TRBV20-1; CDR3nt: TGCAGTGCTAGGGGGATAGGGACAGGGCAAATAAATGAGCAGTTCTTC; CDR3aa: CSARGIGTGQINEQFF
d_gene: TRBD1; abundance: .; j_gene: TRBJ1-4; v_gene: TRBV7-2; CDR3nt: TGTGCCAGCAGCGCCGGGACAGGGGGCGGTTTGGGTGAAAAACTGTTTTTT; CDR3aa: CASSAGTGGGLGEKLFF